A single T cell receptor (beta chain) is shown here with its context. Its antigen is currently unknown. The sample is drawn from a study of T cell responses to AZD1222 COVID-19 vaccine. General study results and limits: Without day 14 samples, only post-peak T cell repertoires were studied. It was only a handful of AZD1222 recipients who were seropositive at baseline.

Germline CDR1 reads SGHTA; CDR2 reads FQGNSA. V was clipped by 5 bases and J by 0 bases; unmatched bases: 6. This CDR3 is 15 amino acids long. Data came from immunoSEQ multiplex PCR; TCRdb stores just in-frame clones and leaves some out. This table holds 180,000 or so clones, roughly 91% found once. Sample: peripheral blood, taken on day 0 of AZD1222 vaccination. The chain recombines TRBV7-2 with TRBJ1-2, with 7 bases aligning to TRBD1. The clonotype was recovered from an adult in good health. The DNA of the CDR3 is TGTGCCAGCAGCCCCCAGGGGGGAACTAACTATGGCTACACCTTC. It encodes CASSPQGGTNYGYTF.